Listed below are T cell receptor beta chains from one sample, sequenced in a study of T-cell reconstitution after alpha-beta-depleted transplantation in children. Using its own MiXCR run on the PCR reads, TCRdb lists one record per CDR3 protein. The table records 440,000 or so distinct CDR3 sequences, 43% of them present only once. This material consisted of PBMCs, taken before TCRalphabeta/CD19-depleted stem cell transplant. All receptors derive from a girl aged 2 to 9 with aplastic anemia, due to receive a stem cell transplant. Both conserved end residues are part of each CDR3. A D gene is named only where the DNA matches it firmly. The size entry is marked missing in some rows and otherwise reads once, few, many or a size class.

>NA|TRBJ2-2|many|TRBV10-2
TGCGCCAGCAGTGAGATCGTCACCGGGGAGCTGTTTTTT
CASSEIVTGELFF
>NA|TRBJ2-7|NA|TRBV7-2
TGTGCCAGCAGCTTTGCGGGCTACGAGCAGTACTTC
CASSFAGYEQYF
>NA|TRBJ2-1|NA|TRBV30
TGTGCCTGGACTGCACCCTACAATGAGCAGTTCTTC
CAWTAPYNEQFF
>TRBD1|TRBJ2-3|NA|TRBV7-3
TGTGCCAGCAGCTTAAGACAGGGGGGCCCAGATACGCAGTATTTT
CASSLRQGGPDTQYF
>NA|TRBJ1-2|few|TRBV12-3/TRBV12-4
TGTGCCAGCAGTTTTTCACACAGTCCCCTCTATGGCTACACCTTC
CASSFSHSPLYGYTF
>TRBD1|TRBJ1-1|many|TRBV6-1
TGTGCCAGCAGCTCCACCCGGACAGGATCCCGGGGGAACACTGAAGCTTTCTTT
CASSSTRTGSRGNTEAFF
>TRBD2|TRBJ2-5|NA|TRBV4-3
TGCGCCAGCAGCCAAGATTGGCCCCCTGGGGGAGGGCCTTCGGAGACCCAGTACTTC
CASSQDWPPGGGPSETQYF
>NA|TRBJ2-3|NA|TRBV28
TGTGCCAGCAGTTTAGGGGTCAGGACAGATACGCAGTATTTT
CASSLGVRTDTQYF
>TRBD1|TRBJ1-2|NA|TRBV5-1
TGCGCCAGCAGCGAAGGACAGGGGAGCTACACCTTC
CASSEGQGSYTF
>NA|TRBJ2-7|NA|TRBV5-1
TGCGCCAGCAGCCCCGTGGTAGCGGAGTACGAGCAGTACTTC
CASSPVVAEYEQYF
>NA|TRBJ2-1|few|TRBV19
TGTGCCAGTAGTCCGCTCCCGGACAGCTCCTACAATGAGCAGTTCTTC
CASSPLPDSSYNEQFF
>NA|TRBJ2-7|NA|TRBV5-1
TGCGCCAGCAGCTTGAACGATGGGGGCGAGCAGTACTTC
CASSLNDGGEQYF
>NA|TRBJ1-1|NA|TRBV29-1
TGCAGCGTTCGTACAGGGAAGAACACTGAAGCTTTCTTT
CSVRTGKNTEAFF
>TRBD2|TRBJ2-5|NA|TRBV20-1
TGCAGTGCCACAGGGACTAGCGGGAGAGTCAGGGAGACCCAGTACTTC
CSATGTSGRVRETQYF
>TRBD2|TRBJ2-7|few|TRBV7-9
TGTGCCAGCAGCTTCCTTTCAAGCGGGGGGGCCGAGCAGTACTTC
CASSFLSSGGAEQYF
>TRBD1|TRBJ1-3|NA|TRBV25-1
TGTGCCAGCAGTACCGGGACAGGGACTGGAAACACCATATATTTT
CASSTGTGTGNTIYF
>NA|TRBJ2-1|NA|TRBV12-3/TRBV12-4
TGTGCCAGCACCACGGGGGCTCCCGGCGGCAATGAGCAGTTCTTC
CASTTGAPGGNEQFF
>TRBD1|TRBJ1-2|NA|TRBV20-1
TGCAGTGCTTCGGGGGCACAGGGGGGTAACTATGGCTACACCTTC
CSASGAQGGNYGYTF
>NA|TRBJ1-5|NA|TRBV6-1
TGTGCCAGCAGCGACAGTAGCAATCAGCCCCAGCATTTT
CASSDSSNQPQHF
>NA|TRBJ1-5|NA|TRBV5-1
TGCGCCAGCAGGGCTACGGCAGGGGGCAATCAGCCCCAGCATTTT
CASRATAGGNQPQHF
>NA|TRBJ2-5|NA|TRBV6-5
TGTGCCAGCAGTTACCCGACTAGGTTCGAGACCCAGTACTTC
CASSYPTRFETQYF
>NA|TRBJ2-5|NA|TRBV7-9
TGTGCCAGCAGCTTACCCAGGGACTCGGAGACCCAGTACTTC
CASSLPRDSETQYF
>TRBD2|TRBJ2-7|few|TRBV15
TGTGCCACCAGCTCTCGAGCGGGAGTACCGGACGAGCAGTACTTC
CATSSRAGVPDEQYF
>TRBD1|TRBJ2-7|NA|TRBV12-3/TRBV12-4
TGTGCCAGCAGTTCGTCCGACAGGGGTAGCTCCCACGAGCAGTACTTC
CASSSSDRGSSHEQYF
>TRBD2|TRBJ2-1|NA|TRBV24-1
TGTGCCACCAGTGTGACGGGGGGATCCTACAATGAGCAGTTCTTC
CATSVTGGSYNEQFF
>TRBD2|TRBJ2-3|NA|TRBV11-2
TGTGCCAGCAGCTTGTCGGGACTGTGGACTAGCGGGAGATCAGATACGCAGTATTTT
CASSLSGLWTSGRSDTQYF
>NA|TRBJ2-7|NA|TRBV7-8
TGTGCCAGCAGCTTCTACGCAGGGACCACCTACGAGCAGTACTTC
CASSFYAGTTYEQYF
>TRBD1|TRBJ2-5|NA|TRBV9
TGTGCCAGCAGCGAGGGGGCTCAAGAGACCCAGTACTTC
CASSEGAQETQYF
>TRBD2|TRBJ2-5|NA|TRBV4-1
TGCGCCAGCAGCCAACGACTAGCGGCCATCCAAGAGACCCAGTACTTC
CASSQRLAAIQETQYF
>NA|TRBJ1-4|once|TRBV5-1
TGCGCCAGCAGCCCCAGGGACCGGTCTCAAAAACTGTTTTTT
CASSPRDRSQKLFF
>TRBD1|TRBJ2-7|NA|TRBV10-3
TGTGCCAGTGCCGGGACAGGGCCCGAGCAGTACTTC
CASAGTGPEQYF
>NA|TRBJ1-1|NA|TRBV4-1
TGCGCCAGCAGCCAACGTGCCACTGAAGCTTTCTTT
CASSQRATEAFF
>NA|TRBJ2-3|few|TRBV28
TGTGCCAGCAGTCCCCCAAGACCGGCCGGTAATACGCAGTATTTT
CASSPPRPAGNTQYF
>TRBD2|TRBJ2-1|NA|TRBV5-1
TGCGCCAGCTCCCTAGCGGCGGGCTACAATGAGCAGTTCTTC
CASSLAAGYNEQFF
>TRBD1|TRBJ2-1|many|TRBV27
TGTGCCAGCAGTTCTAGGGGGCTGAGCTCCTACAATGAGCAGTTCTTC
CASSSRGLSSYNEQFF
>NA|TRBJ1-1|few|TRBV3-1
TGTGCCAGCAGCCAAGAGCGTGACGGGAACACTGAAGCTTTCTTT
CASSQERDGNTEAFF
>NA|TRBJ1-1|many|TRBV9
TGTGCCAGCAGCCGGGACGGAAACACTGAAGCTTTCTTT
CASSRDGNTEAFF
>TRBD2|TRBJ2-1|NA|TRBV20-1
TGCAGTGCTCTCCTCGCAGCGGGGACCGGTGAGCAGTTCTTC
CSALLAAGTGEQFF
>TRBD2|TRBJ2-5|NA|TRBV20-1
TGCAGTGCCCCCAAACTAGCGGGAGGGCCATCAGAGACCCAGTACTTC
CSAPKLAGGPSETQYF
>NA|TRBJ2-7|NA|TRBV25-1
TGTGCCAGCAGTGACCGGAGGACCTCCTACGAGCAGTACTTC
CASSDRRTSYEQYF
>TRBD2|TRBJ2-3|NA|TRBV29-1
TGCAGCGTTGAGCTCCCAGCGGGAGGCACAGATACGCAGTATTTT
CSVELPAGGTDTQYF
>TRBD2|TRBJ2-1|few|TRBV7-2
TGTGCCAGCAGCTCAGGACTAGCGGGGAGCTCCTACAATGAGCAGTTCTTC
CASSSGLAGSSYNEQFF
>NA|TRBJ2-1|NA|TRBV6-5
TGTGCCAGCAGTCATAAGGTTAATGAGCAGTTCTTC
CASSHKVNEQFF
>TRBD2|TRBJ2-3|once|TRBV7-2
TGTGCCAGCAGCTTGCTTTTGACTAGCGGGGGGACAGATACGCAGTATTTT
CASSLLLTSGGTDTQYF
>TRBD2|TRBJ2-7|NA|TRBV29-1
TGCAGCGCCCGCGACCGACTAGCGGGGGTAATGGAGCAGTACTTC
CSARDRLAGVMEQYF
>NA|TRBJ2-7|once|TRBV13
TGTGCCAGCAGCTTACCCGGGGGCGCGAATCACGAGCAGTACTTC
CASSLPGGANHEQYF